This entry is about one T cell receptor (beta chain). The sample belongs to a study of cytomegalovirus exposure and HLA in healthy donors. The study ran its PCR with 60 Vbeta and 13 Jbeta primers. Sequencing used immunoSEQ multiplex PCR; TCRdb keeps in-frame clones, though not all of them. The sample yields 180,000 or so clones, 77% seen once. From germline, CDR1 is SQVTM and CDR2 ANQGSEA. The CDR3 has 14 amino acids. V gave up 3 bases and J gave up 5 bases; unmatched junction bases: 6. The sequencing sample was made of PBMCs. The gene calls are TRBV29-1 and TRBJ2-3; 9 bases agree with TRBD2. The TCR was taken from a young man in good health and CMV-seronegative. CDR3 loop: CSVDSSGVVDTQYF. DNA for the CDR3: TGCAGCGTTGATTCTAGCGGGGTTGTAGATACGCAGTATTTT.